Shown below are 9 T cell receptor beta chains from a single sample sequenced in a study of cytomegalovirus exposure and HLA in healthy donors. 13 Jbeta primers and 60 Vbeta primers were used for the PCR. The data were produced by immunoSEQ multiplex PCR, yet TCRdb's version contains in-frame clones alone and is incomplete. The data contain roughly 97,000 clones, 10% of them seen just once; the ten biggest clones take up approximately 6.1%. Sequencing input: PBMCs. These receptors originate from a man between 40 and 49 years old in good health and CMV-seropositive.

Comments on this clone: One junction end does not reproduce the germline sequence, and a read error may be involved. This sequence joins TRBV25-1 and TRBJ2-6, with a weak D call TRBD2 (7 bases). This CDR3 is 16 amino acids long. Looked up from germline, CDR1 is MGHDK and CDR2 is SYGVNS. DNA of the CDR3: TGTGACAGCAGTGACCAGGGGAGGGCTGGGGCAAACGTCATGACTTTC. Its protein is CDSSDQGRAGANVMTF.

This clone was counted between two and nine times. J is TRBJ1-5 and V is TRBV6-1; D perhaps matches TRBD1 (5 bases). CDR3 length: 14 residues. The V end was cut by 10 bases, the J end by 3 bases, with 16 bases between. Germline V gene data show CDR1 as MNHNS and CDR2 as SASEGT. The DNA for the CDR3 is TGTGCCACCCGATGGCAGGGCAACAATCAGCCCCAGCATTTT. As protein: CATRWQGNNQPQHF.

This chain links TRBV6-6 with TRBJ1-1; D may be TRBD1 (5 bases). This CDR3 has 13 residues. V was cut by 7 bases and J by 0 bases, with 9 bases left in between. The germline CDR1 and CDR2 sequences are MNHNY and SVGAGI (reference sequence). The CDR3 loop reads CASTDMVNTEAFF. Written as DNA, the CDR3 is TGTGCCAGCACGGACATGGTGAACACTGAAGCTTTCTTT.

CDR3 nucleotides: TGTGCCAGCAGCCCGGACAGTTATGGCTACACCTTC. Translated: CASSPDSYGYTF. V is TRBV14 and J is TRBJ1-2, with TRBD1 as a possible D gene (6 bases). The germline V gene encodes CDR1 SGHDN and CDR2 FVKESK. V was pared by 4 bases and J by 5 bases, with 8 bases between. There are 12 residues in the CDR3.

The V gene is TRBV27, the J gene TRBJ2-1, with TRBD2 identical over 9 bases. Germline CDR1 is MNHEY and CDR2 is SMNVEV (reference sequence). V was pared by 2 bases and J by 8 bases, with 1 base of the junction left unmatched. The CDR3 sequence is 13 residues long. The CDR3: CASSLGGRDEQFF. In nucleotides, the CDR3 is TGTGCCAGCAGTTTAGGCGGGAGGGATGAGCAGTTCTTC.

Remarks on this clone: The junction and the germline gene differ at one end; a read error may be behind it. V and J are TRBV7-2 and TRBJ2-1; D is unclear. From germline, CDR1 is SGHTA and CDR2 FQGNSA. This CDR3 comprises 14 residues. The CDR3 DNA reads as TGTGCCAGCAGCTTAGCGTATACATACAGTGAGCAGTTCTTC. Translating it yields CASSLAYTYSEQFF.

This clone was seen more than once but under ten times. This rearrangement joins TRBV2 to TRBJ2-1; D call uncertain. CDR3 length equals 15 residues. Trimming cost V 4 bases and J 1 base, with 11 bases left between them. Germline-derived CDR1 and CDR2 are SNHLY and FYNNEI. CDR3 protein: CASSGVTQSYNEQFF. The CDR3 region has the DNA TGTGCCAGCAGTGGGGTGACTCAATCCTACAATGAGCAGTTCTTC.

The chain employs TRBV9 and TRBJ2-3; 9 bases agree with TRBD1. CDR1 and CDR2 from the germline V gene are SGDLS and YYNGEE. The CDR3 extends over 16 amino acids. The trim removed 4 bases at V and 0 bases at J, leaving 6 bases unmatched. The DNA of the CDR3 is TGTGCCAGCAGCTTAAGGACAGGGGTAAGCACAGATACGCAGTATTTT. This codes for CASSLRTGVSTDTQYF.

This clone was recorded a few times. CDR3 in amino acids: CASISGYHEQYF. In nucleotides, the CDR3 is TGCGCCAGTATTTCGGGGTACCACGAGCAGTACTTC. The chain couples TRBV23-1 to TRBJ2-7; D is possibly TRBD2 (5 bases). TRBV23-1 is flagged as an ORF with uncertain function. This CDR3 region has 12 residues. Trimming stripped 9 bases from V and 5 bases from J, with 14 bases between.